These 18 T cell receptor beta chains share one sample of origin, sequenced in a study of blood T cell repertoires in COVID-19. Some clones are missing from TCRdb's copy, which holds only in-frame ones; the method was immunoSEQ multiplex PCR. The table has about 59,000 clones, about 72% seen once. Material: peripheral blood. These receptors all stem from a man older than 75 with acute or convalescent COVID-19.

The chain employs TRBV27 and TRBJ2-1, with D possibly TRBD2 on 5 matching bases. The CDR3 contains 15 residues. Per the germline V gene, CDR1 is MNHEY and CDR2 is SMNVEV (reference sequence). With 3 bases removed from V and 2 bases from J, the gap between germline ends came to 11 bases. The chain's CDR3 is CASSLRADPYNEQFF. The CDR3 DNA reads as TGTGCCAGCAGTTTGCGGGCTGACCCCTACAATGAGCAGTTCTTC.

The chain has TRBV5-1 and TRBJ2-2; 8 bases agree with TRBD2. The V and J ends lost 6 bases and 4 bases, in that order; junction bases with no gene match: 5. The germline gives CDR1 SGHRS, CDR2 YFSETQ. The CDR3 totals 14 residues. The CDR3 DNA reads TGCGCCAGCACGGGGGCGGGGGGCACCGGGGAGCTGTTTTTT. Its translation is CASTGAGGTGELFF.

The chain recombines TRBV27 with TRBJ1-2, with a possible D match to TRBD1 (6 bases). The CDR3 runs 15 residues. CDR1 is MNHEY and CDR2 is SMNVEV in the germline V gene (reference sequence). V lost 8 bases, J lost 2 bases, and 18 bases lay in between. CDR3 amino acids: CASGYEQGLNYGYTF. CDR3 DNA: TGTGCCAGCGGGTATGAACAGGGTTTGAACTATGGCTACACCTTC.

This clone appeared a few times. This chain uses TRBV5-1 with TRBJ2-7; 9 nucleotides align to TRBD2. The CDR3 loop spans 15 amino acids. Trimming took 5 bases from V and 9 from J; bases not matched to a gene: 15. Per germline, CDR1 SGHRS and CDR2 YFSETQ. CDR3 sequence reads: CASSWNSGGSQGQYF. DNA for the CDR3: TGCGCCAGCAGTTGGAATAGCGGGGGAAGTCAGGGGCAGTACTTC. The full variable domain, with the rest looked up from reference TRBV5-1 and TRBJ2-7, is KAGVTQTPRYLIKTRGQQVTLSCSPISGHRSVSWYQQTPGQGLQFLFEYFSETQRNKGNFPGRFSGRQFSNSRSEMNVSTLELGDSALYLCASSWNSGGSQGQYFGPGTRLTVT.

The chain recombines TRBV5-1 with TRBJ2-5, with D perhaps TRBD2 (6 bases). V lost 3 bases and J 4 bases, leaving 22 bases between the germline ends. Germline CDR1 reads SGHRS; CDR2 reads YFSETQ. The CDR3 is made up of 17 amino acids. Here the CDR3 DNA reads TGCGCCAGCAGCTCTGGGCCGGGGAAGGAGGGAGGAGAGACCCAGTACTTC. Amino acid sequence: CASSSGPGKEGGETQYF.

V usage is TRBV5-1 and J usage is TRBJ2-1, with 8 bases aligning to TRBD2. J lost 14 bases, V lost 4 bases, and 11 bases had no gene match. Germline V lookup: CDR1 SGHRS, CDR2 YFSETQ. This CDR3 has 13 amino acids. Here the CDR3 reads CASSLGLAEEEFF. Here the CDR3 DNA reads TGCGCCAGCAGCCTTGGACTAGCTGAAGAGGAGTTCTTC.

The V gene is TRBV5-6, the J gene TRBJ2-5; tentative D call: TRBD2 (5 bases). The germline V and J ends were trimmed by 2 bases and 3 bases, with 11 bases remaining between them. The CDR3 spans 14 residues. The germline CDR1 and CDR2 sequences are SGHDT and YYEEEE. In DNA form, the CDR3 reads TGTGCCAGCAGCTTTGGTGGACTGAAAGAGACCCAGTACTTC. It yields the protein CASSFGGLKETQYF.

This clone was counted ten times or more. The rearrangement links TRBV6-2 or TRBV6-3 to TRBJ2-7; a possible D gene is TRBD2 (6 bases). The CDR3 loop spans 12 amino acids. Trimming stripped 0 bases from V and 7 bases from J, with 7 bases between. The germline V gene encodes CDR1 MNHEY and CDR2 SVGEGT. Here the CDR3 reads CASSYSSGEQYF. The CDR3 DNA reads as TGTGCCAGCAGTTACTCGAGCGGGGAGCAGTACTTC.

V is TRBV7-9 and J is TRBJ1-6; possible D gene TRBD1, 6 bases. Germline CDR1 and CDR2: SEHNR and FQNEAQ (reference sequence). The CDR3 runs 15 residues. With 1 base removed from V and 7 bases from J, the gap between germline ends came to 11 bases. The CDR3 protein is CASSLVTGPNSPLHF. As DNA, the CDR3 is TGTGCCAGCAGCTTAGTTACAGGGCCGAATTCACCCCTCCACTTT.

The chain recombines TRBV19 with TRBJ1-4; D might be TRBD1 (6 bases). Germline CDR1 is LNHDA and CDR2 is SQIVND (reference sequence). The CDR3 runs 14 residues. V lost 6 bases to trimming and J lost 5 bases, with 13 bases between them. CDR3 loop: CASSSTQGNEKLFF. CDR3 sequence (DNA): TGTGCCAGTAGCTCCACCCAGGGGAATGAAAAACTGTTTTTT.

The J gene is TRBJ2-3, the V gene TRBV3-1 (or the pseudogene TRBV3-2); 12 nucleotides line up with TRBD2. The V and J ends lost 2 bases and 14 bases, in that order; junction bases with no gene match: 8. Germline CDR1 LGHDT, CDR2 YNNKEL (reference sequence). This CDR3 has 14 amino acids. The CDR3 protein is CASSQSASGRAAYF. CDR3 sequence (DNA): TGTGCCAGCAGCCAATCGGCTAGCGGGAGGGCTGCGTATTTT.

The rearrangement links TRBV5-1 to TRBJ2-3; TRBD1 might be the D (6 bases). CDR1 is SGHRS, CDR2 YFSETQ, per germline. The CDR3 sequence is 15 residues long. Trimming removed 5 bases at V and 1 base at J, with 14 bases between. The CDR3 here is CASRATGSGTDTQYF. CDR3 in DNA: TGCGCCAGCAGGGCAACAGGGTCGGGCACAGATACGCAGTATTTT.

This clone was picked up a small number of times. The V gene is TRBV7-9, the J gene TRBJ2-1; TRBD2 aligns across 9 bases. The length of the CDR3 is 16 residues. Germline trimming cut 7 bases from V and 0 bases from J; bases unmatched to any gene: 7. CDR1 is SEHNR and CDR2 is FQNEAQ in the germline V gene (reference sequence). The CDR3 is CASTNLAGSSYNEQFF. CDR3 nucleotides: TGTGCCAGCACCAATCTAGCGGGAAGCTCCTACAATGAGCAGTTCTTC. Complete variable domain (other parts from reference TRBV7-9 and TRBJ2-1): DTGVSQNPRHKITKRGQNVTFRCDPISEHNRLYWYRQTLGQGPEFLTYFQNEAQLEKSRLLSDRFSAERPKGSFSTLEIQRTEQGDSAMYLCASTNLAGSSYNEQFFGPGTRLTVL.

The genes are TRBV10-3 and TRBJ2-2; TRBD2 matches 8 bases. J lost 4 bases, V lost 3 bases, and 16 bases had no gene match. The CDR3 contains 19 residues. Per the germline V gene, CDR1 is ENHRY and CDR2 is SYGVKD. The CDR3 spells CAISEVGPPGTRSTGELFF. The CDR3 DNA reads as TGTGCCATCAGTGAAGTTGGTCCACCGGGGACTAGGAGCACCGGGGAGCTGTTTTTT.

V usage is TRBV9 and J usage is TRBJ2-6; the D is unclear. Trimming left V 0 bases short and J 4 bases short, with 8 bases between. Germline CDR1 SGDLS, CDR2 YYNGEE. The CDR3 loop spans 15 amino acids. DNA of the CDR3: TGTGCCAGCAGCGTAGATTCTCCCGGGGCCAACGTCCTGACTTTC. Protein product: CASSVDSPGANVLTF.

For the CDR3, the DNA is TGTGCCAGCGCCCGTGTTACAACCAATGAGCAGTTCTTC. It specifies CASARVTTNEQFF. The rearrangement joins TRBV28 to TRBJ2-1; the D is unclear. The CDR3 contains 13 residues. The germline CDR1 and CDR2 sequences are MDHEN and SYDVKM. Trimming left V 8 bases short and J 6 bases short, with 14 bases between.

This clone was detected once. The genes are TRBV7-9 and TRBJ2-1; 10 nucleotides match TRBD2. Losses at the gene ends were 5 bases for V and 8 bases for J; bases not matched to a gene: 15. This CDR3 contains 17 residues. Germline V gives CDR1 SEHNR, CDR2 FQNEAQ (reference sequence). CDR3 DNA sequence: TGTGCCAGCAGCCCGGGACTAGCGTTCTCTGGAACCCATGAGCAGTTCTTC. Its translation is CASSPGLAFSGTHEQFF.

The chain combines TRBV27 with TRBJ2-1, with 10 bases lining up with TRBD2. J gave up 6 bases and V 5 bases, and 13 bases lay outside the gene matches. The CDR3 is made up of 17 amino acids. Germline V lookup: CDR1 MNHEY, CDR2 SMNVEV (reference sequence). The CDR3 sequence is CASSGTGTSDWGNEQFF. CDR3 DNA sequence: TGTGCCAGCAGTGGAACCGGGACTAGCGATTGGGGCAATGAGCAGTTCTTC.